Presented here are 10 T cell receptor beta chains from one specimen sequenced in a study of vaccination effects on CD4 cells after COVID-19. The method was immunoSEQ multiplex PCR; TCRdb's version includes in-frame clones alone and lacks a portion of them. The table shows 30,000 to 45,000 clones, with over 65% occurring only once. Antigen specificity for these receptors is unknown. Expansion with viral peptide pools was applied to antigen-specific CD4+ T cells by the ViraFEST assay prior to sequencing. On roughly day 9 of culture, CD4+ T cells were separated out. Having tested negative for nucleocapsid antibodies, the vaccine recipients showed no prior SARS-CoV-2 infection. Sequenced here: CD4+ T cells from PBMCs cultured with HCoV-OC43 spike peptides, sampled before COVID-19 vaccination. The subset: HCoV-OC43 spike overlapping peptide pool stimulation. The receptors here all came from a human donor who received a COVID-19 vaccine.

This clone was recorded a few times. This chain links TRBV19 with TRBJ2-7; D gene ambiguous. CDR1 and CDR2 (germline): LNHDA, SQIVND (reference sequence). V was clipped by 5 bases and J by 0 bases, with 5 bases between them. The CDR3 is made up of 12 amino acids. CDR3 region: CASSQSSYEQYF. CDR3 DNA: TGTGCCAGTAGTCAGAGCTCCTACGAGCAGTACTTC.

The chain recombines TRBV13 with TRBJ1-2; D perhaps matches TRBD1 (5 bases). The germline V and J ends were trimmed by 4 bases and 8 bases, with 14 bases remaining between them. This CDR3 is built from 13 residues. CDR1 is PRHDT and CDR2 is FYEKMQ in the germline V gene (reference sequence). DNA for the CDR3: TGTGCCAGCAGCTACGGACAAGCAAGCGGCTACACCTTC. This translates into CASSYGQASGYTF.

The rearrangement joins TRBV11-3 to TRBJ2-3; a weak D match, TRBD2 (6 bases). CDR3 length: 15 residues. V lost 7 bases to trimming and J lost 0 bases, with 14 bases between them. Germline assignment: CDR1 SGHNT and CDR2 YENEEA. The CDR3 loop reads CASTSGGGSTDTQYF. CDR3 DNA: TGTGCCAGCACTTCGGGTGGGGGGAGCACAGATACGCAGTATTTT.

The rearrangement links TRBV7-2 to TRBJ2-7, with 9 bases fitting TRBD2. CDR1 is SGHTA, CDR2 FQGNSA, per germline. With V trimmed by 3 bases and J by 5 bases, 8 bases remained unmatched. The CDR3 has 15 amino acids. DNA for the CDR3: TGTGCCAGCAGCTTTAGCGGGAGAGTAGGAAACGAGCAGTACTTC. This codes for CASSFSGRVGNEQYF.

This clone has only a few counts. J is TRBJ2-2 and V is TRBV12-3 or TRBV12-4; D uncertain. Trimming stripped 6 bases from V and 0 bases from J, with 2 bases between. The CDR3 runs to 12 residues. The CDR3 protein is CASRTNTGELFF. As DNA, the CDR3 is TGTGCCAGCAGGACGAACACCGGGGAGCTGTTTTTT.

The V and J genes are TRBV7-9 and TRBJ2-7; maybe TRBD1 (6 bases). Trimming removed 5 bases at V and 6 bases at J, with 14 bases between. The CDR3 has 13 amino acids. Germline loops: CDR1 SEHNR, CDR2 FQNEAQ (reference sequence). The DNA for the CDR3 is TGTGCCAGCAGCGAAAGACAGGTGTCCGAGCAGTACTTC. This gives the protein CASSERQVSEQYF.

This clone has only one observation. V usage is TRBV11-3 and J usage is TRBJ2-1; tentative D call: TRBD2 (5 bases). V was trimmed by 5 bases and J by 0 bases, leaving 11 bases between them. Looked up from germline, CDR1 is SGHNT and CDR2 is YENEEA. The CDR3 is made up of 15 amino acids. CDR3 in amino acids: CASSNTRSSYNEQFF. In nucleotides, the CDR3 is TGTGCCAGCAGCAATACTAGGAGCTCCTACAATGAGCAGTTCTTC.

The CDR3 DNA follows: TGTGCCAGCAGTCCGGCGGCAAATCAGCCCCAGCATTTT. Translation gives CASSPAANQPQHF. V gene TRBV7-2 combines with J gene TRBJ1-5; D uncertain. Germline CDR1 is SGHTA and CDR2 is FQGNSA. This CDR3 region has 13 residues. Trimming removed 6 bases from V and 4 bases from J, with 10 bases in between.

The chain couples TRBV18 to TRBJ1-6; D not certain. V lost 4 bases to trimming and J lost 7 bases, with 11 bases between them. The CDR3 length is 14 residues. Germline CDR1 and CDR2: KGHSH and LQKENI. In nucleotides, the CDR3 is TGTGCCAGCTCACAAAACGCCAGAAATTCACCCCTCCACTTT. This sequence encodes CASSQNARNSPLHF.

This clone has just a few counts. The V and J genes are TRBV3-1 (or the pseudogene TRBV3-2) and TRBJ2-1, with 9 bases identical to TRBD2. The CDR3 is made up of 16 amino acids. The V gene end was trimmed by 6 bases and the J gene end by 7 bases; junction bases not matched to a gene: 13. The V gene's germline CDR1 is LGHDT and CDR2 YNNKEL (reference sequence). The DNA of the CDR3 is TGTGCCAGCAGGGAAAGACGGCCTAGCGGGGTTAATGAGCAGTTCTTC. Encoded protein: CASRERRPSGVNEQFF.